A single sample is the source of the 7 T cell receptor beta chains below, sequenced in a study of identical twins. One entry per CDR3 protein results from TCRdb running MiXCR on the 5' RACE reads. This table holds 300,000 to 400,000 distinct CDR3 sequences, roughly an eighth found once. The same sample was also used in a study of yellow fever vaccine responses in identical twins.

Sequencing was done on a sample of CD8+ T cells sorted from blood. These receptors all stem from a woman younger than 30 in good health.

V gene TRBV7-2 combines with J gene TRBJ2-3; D may be TRBD1 (6 bases). This CDR3 has 15 residues. V was cut by 1 base and J by 0 bases, with 8 bases left in between. The germline gives CDR1 SGHTA, CDR2 FQGNSA. The CDR3 spells CASSLVTGSTDTQYF. The CDR3 coding sequence is TGTGCCAGCAGCTTAGTGACAGGAAGCACAGATACGCAGTATTTT.

This clonotype was counted between two and nine times. The V gene is TRBV11-2, the J gene TRBJ1-1, with D tentatively TRBD1 (6 bases). The ends were cut back, 2 bases at V and 1 base at J, with 8 bases in the middle. The CDR3 spans 14 residues. Germline V CDR1 and CDR2: SGHAT, FQNNGV. The CDR3 nucleotides are TGTGCCAGCAGCTTATGGGGGGCGAACACTGAAGCTTTCTTT. This sequence encodes CASSLWGANTEAFF.

This clonotype was seen a few times. This chain joins TRBV4-1 and TRBJ2-5, with unresolved D. Per germline, CDR1 MGHRA and CDR2 YSYEKL. Trimming took 7 bases from V and 0 from J, leaving 15 bases between them. The CDR3 consists of 15 residues. CDR3 sequence (DNA): TGCGCCAGCAAATATCGTCCCGACCACCAAGAGACCCAGTACTTC. Residues: CASKYRPDHQETQYF.

V and J are TRBV27 and TRBJ2-1; D is uncertain. There are 12 residues in the CDR3. Trimming stripped 7 bases from V and 5 bases from J, with 9 bases between. From germline, CDR1 is MNHEY and CDR2 SMNVEV (reference sequence). In nucleotides, the CDR3 is TGTGCCAGCAAGGACGGTCACAATGAGCAGTTCTTC. This sequence encodes CASKDGHNEQFF.

The chain couples TRBV3-1 to TRBJ2-7; 8 bases line up with TRBD2. The V segment lost 0 bases and the J segment 2 bases; nucleotides outside the gene matches: 3. This CDR3 contains 15 residues. Germline CDR1 reads LGHDT; CDR2 reads YNNKEL (reference sequence). The CDR3 coding sequence is TGTGCCAGCAGCCAAGAAAGCGGGAGAACCTACGAGCAGTACTTC. It encodes CASSQESGRTYEQYF.

The chain links TRBV7-9 to TRBJ2-1, with TRBD1 identical over 9 bases. Germline CDR1 SEHNR, CDR2 FQNEAQ (reference sequence). The CDR3 is 15 amino acids. The V and J ends lost 4 bases and 3 bases, in that order; junction bases with no gene match: 4. As DNA, the CDR3 is TGTGCCAGCAGCTACCCGGGACAGGGCTACAATGAGCAGTTCTTC. It translates to CASSYPGQGYNEQFF.

This chain connects TRBV2 to TRBJ2-3; D gene ambiguous. Trimming took off 7 bases at V and 3 bases at J, with 11 bases between the two ends. The CDR3 runs 13 residues. The germline CDR1 and CDR2 sequences are SNHLY and FYNNEI. The CDR3, as DNA: TGTGCCAGCACCCAACTGGGAACAGATACGCAGTATTTT. Translating gives CASTQLGTDTQYF.